Below are 17 T cell receptor beta chains sequenced from a single sample in a study of shared clonotypes between healthy human individuals. The protocol was immunoSEQ multiplex PCR, while the TCRdb copy is restricted to in-frame clones and leaves out a portion. The sample yields a few million clones, more than 80% seen once. Sequencing input: naive CD4+ T cells sorted from blood. The subset: CD45RA+ positively selected. These receptors all come from a man aged 18 to 29 in good health.

With regard to this clone: Other nucleotide sequences in the sample specify the same CDR3. V gene TRBV11-2 combines with J gene TRBJ2-7; TRBD1 matches at 8 bases. Germline trimming cut 5 bases from V and 2 bases from J; bases unmatched to any gene: 2. Germline loops: CDR1 SGHAT, CDR2 FQNNGV. The CDR3 extends over 13 amino acids. The CDR3 protein is CASSPTGAYEQYF. CDR3 in DNA: TGTGCCAGCAGCCCGACAGGGGCCTACGAGCAGTACTTC.

This chain links TRBV7-9 with TRBJ1-4; TRBD1 aligns across 7 bases. The germline V gene encodes CDR1 SEHNR and CDR2 FQNEAQ (reference sequence). The V and J ends lost 8 bases and 2 bases, in that order; junction bases with no gene match: 5. CDR3 length: 14 amino acids. For the CDR3, the DNA is TGTGCCAGCGGCCAGGGGGGGACTAATGAAAAACTGTTTTTT. Translated, it gives CASGQGGTNEKLFF. The variable domain in full, with the rest retrieved from reference TRBV7-9 and TRBJ1-4, is DTGVSQNPRHKITKRGQNVTFRCDPISEHNRLYWYRQTLGQGPEFLTYFQNEAQLEKSRLLSDRFSAERPKGSFSTLEIQRTEQGDSAMYLCASGQGGTNEKLFFGSGTQLSVL.

This chain uses TRBV18 with TRBJ1-6; a weak D match, TRBD1 (5 bases). There are 15 residues in the CDR3. Germline values: CDR1 KGHSH, CDR2 LQKENI. The ends were cut back, 3 bases at V and 7 bases at J, with 13 bases in the middle. The CDR3 nucleotides read TGTGCCAGCTCACCCGGGACGACGAAGAATTCACCCCTCCACTTT. Translating it yields CASSPGTTKNSPLHF.

In this sample, this clone turned up a few times. Other DNA sequences in this specimen translate into the identical CDR3. The chain recombines TRBV5-1 with TRBJ1-1; 7 bases are a match to TRBD1. This CDR3 is built from 13 residues. V lost 4 bases and J lost 1; bases outside the gene matches: 1. Germline lookup yields CDR1 SGHRS and CDR2 YFSETQ. CDR3 region: CASSQGGNTEAFF. In DNA form, the CDR3 reads TGCGCCAGCAGCCAGGGGGGGAACACTGAAGCTTTCTTT.

This clone was picked up one time. The chain recombines TRBV30 with TRBJ1-6; TRBD1 matches 8 bases. The CDR3 contains 15 residues. The V segment lost 0 bases and the J segment 10 bases; nucleotides outside the gene matches: 8. From germline, CDR1 is GTSNPN and CDR2 SVGIG (reference sequence). The CDR3 region has the DNA TGTGCCTGGAGTGTGTTGGACAGGGAAGTCTCACCCCTCCACTTT. It translates to CAWSVLDREVSPLHF.

This chain connects TRBV11-2 to TRBJ1-6, with 8 nucleotides matching TRBD1. This CDR3 is 15 amino acids long. V was pared by 1 base and J by 6 bases, with 2 bases of the junction left unmatched. Germline loops: CDR1 SGHAT, CDR2 FQNNGV. The CDR3 sequence: CASSLAQGGNSPLHF. DNA of the CDR3: TGTGCCAGCAGCTTAGCACAGGGGGGTAATTCACCCCTCCACTTT.

The genes are TRBV4-3 and TRBJ1-2; perhaps TRBD1 as D (5 bases). The length of the CDR3 is 14 residues. V lost 0 bases to trimming and J lost 8 bases, with 13 bases between them. The germline gives CDR1 LGHNA, CDR2 YSLEER. CDR3 sequence: CASSQDQGRSGYTF. The CDR3 DNA reads TGCGCCAGCAGCCAAGATCAGGGAAGGAGCGGCTACACCTTC.

V gene TRBV2 combines with J gene TRBJ2-2; 7 nucleotides line up with TRBD1. The CDR3 has 14 amino acids. CDR1 and CDR2 from the germline V gene are SNHLY and FYNNEI. V lost 9 bases to trimming and J lost 3 bases; unmatched junction nucleotides: 7. The CDR3 protein is CASTGEMDTGELFF. CDR3 bases: TGTGCCAGTACAGGGGAAATGGACACCGGGGAGCTGTTTTTT.

As for this clone: Different DNA sequences within this sample yield the same CDR3. This chain connects TRBV5-6 to TRBJ1-2, with TRBD1 as a possible D gene (5 bases). Germline CDR1 and CDR2: SGHDT and YYEEEE. This CDR3 spans 14 amino acids. V lost 0 bases and J lost 2, with 8 bases in between. The CDR3, as DNA: TGTGCCAGCAGCTTGGGTACAGGCAACTATGGCTACACCTTC. This gives the protein CASSLGTGNYGYTF.

The rearrangement uses TRBV20-1 and TRBJ1-2; no firm D call. The germline V gene has CDR1 DFQATT and CDR2 SNEGSKA (reference sequence). Trimming took 5 bases from V and 8 from J, leaving 9 bases between them. There are 10 residues in the CDR3. CDR3 protein: CSAWFGGYTF. The CDR3 region has the DNA TGCAGTGCTTGGTTCGGGGGCTACACCTTC.

The chain is built from TRBV28 and TRBJ1-4, with unresolved D. The germline gives CDR1 MDHEN, CDR2 SYDVKM. The CDR3 contains 14 residues. The V gene lost 10 bases and the J gene lost 3 bases, with 15 bases spanning the gap. The CDR3 bases are TGTGCCACCGGGCCAAGTAGGGCTAATGAAAAACTGTTTTTT. This codes for CATGPSRANEKLFF.

This chain links TRBV7-9 with TRBJ1-1, with TRBD1 as a possible D gene (6 bases). The CDR3 is made up of 14 amino acids. V gave up 4 bases and J gave up 5 bases, with 14 bases separating them. Germline V lookup: CDR1 SEHNR, CDR2 FQNEAQ (reference sequence). The chain's CDR3 is CASSSKQGETEAFF. The CDR3 DNA follows: TGTGCCAGCAGCTCCAAACAGGGAGAGACTGAAGCTTTCTTT.

This clone was picked up one time. The CDR3 sequence: CASGLDRGSDTQYF. CDR3 coding DNA: TGTGCCAGCGGTTTGGACAGGGGGTCAGATACGCAGTATTTT. This chain connects TRBV2 to TRBJ2-3, with 10 bases fitting TRBD1. The CDR3 runs 14 residues. CDR1 SNHLY and CDR2 FYNNEI come from the germline V gene. V was clipped by 8 bases and J by 4 bases; unmatched bases: 6.

V and J are TRBV18 and TRBJ2-2; TRBD1 might be the D (5 bases). V lost 3 bases, J lost 1 base, and 9 bases lay in between. Germline V gene sequence: CDR1 KGHSH, CDR2 LQKENI. There are 15 residues in the CDR3. DNA of the CDR3: TGTGCCAGCTCACCCTTTGACAGGAACACCGGGGAGCTGTTTTTT. Translation: CASSPFDRNTGELFF.

J is TRBJ2-3 and V is TRBV9, with unresolved D. This CDR3 is 15 amino acids long. Looked up from germline, CDR1 is SGDLS and CDR2 is YYNGEE. With 0 bases removed from V and 4 bases from J, the gap between germline ends came to 12 bases. The CDR3 loop is CASSVEGSIPDTQYF. DNA of the CDR3: TGTGCCAGCAGCGTAGAGGGATCAATCCCAGATACGCAGTATTTT.

The chain recombines TRBV10-3 with TRBJ2-7; 11 bases map to TRBD2. The CDR3 contains 15 residues. With 6 bases clipped from V and 2 bases from J, the junction kept 6 bases outside the gene matches. The germline V gene has CDR1 ENHRY and CDR2 SYGVKD. The CDR3 region has the DNA TGTGCCATCAGCAAAGGGACTAGCGGACCCTACGAGCAGTACTTC. Protein sequence: CAISKGTSGPYEQYF.

J is TRBJ2-7 and V is TRBV7-2; possible D gene TRBD2, 7 bases. This CDR3 is built from 14 residues. Germline V gene lookup returns CDR1 SGHTA and CDR2 FQGNSA. Trimming left V 5 bases short and J 5 bases short, with 16 bases between. This chain's CDR3 is CASSPRGGGNEQYF. In nucleotides, the CDR3 is TGTGCCAGCAGCCCGAGGGGGGGCGGTAACGAGCAGTACTTC.